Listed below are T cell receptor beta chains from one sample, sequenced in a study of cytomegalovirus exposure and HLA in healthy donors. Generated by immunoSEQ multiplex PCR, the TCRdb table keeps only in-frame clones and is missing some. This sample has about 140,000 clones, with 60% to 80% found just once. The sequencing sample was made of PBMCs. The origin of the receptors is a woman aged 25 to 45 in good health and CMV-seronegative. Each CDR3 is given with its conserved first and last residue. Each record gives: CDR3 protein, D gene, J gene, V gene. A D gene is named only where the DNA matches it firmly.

cdr3_aa: CAWAADSTNEQFF
d_call: NA
j_call: TRBJ2-1
v_call: TRBV30

cdr3_aa: CASSESNRADEQYF
d_call: NA
j_call: TRBJ2-7
v_call: TRBV10-2

cdr3_aa: CASRRGSGYEQYF
d_call: TRBD2
j_call: TRBJ2-7
v_call: TRBV6-6

cdr3_aa: CASSRTVQGEAFF
d_call: NA
j_call: TRBJ1-1
v_call: TRBV7-3

cdr3_aa: CASSRGSSVDFQPQHF
d_call: NA
j_call: TRBJ1-5
v_call: TRBV5-5

cdr3_aa: CASSLHRDRGSTDTQYF
d_call: TRBD1
j_call: TRBJ2-3
v_call: TRBV5-1

cdr3_aa: CSSSLGQAYEQYF
d_call: TRBD1
j_call: TRBJ2-7
v_call: TRBV7-8

cdr3_aa: CAWSTGNGGYTF
d_call: NA
j_call: TRBJ1-2
v_call: TRBV30

cdr3_aa: CASSEGTGTSTDTQYF
d_call: TRBD1
j_call: TRBJ2-3
v_call: TRBV2

cdr3_aa: CASTLSWSDREQFF
d_call: TRBD1
j_call: TRBJ2-1
v_call: TRBV9

cdr3_aa: CAWSVRSDQPQHF
d_call: NA
j_call: TRBJ1-5
v_call: TRBV30

cdr3_aa: CASSTGNTGELFF
d_call: NA
j_call: TRBJ2-2
v_call: TRBV6-5

cdr3_aa: CASSDGQPYNEQFF
d_call: NA
j_call: TRBJ2-1
v_call: TRBV6-1

cdr3_aa: CASSLLPGPGSGANVLTF
d_call: NA
j_call: TRBJ2-6
v_call: TRBV7-8

cdr3_aa: CASSLSVLEDEQFF
d_call: NA
j_call: TRBJ2-1
v_call: TRBV13

cdr3_aa: CASSGRTSRQVYNEQFF
d_call: NA
j_call: TRBJ2-1
v_call: TRBV2

cdr3_aa: CASSLPDLAPQHF
d_call: NA
j_call: TRBJ1-5
v_call: TRBV28

cdr3_aa: CASSDSTTRDYGYTF
d_call: NA
j_call: TRBJ1-2
v_call: TRBV6-4

cdr3_aa: CASTTRIGQNYGYTF
d_call: NA
j_call: TRBJ1-2
v_call: TRBV2

cdr3_aa: CATSRDLTHQETQYF
d_call: NA
j_call: TRBJ2-5
v_call: TRBV15

cdr3_aa: CASSPTGQPYEQYF
d_call: NA
j_call: TRBJ2-7
v_call: TRBV2

cdr3_aa: CASSPIGGAREQFF
d_call: TRBD2
j_call: TRBJ2-1
v_call: TRBV7-3

cdr3_aa: CASSPRQGHTEAFF
d_call: TRBD1
j_call: TRBJ1-1
v_call: TRBV5-1

cdr3_aa: CASSFPDRAETQYF
d_call: TRBD1
j_call: TRBJ2-5
v_call: TRBV5-5

cdr3_aa: CASSAPGQGNTEAFF
d_call: TRBD1
j_call: TRBJ1-1
v_call: TRBV19

cdr3_aa: CASSSRGTGELFF
d_call: NA
j_call: TRBJ2-2
v_call: TRBV7-3

cdr3_aa: CASSPPAGGTTPLHF
d_call: TRBD1
j_call: TRBJ1-6
v_call: TRBV11-2

cdr3_aa: CASGLTSGRIQDTQYF
d_call: TRBD2
j_call: TRBJ2-3
v_call: TRBV12-5

cdr3_aa: CASSLASRDRGVSPLHF
d_call: TRBD1
j_call: TRBJ1-6
v_call: TRBV5-6

cdr3_aa: CASSLVTGGEGYTF
d_call: TRBD1
j_call: TRBJ1-2
v_call: TRBV7-9

cdr3_aa: CASSQSSGLGNTIYF
d_call: NA
j_call: TRBJ1-3
v_call: TRBV16

cdr3_aa: CASSPRSGLQETQYF
d_call: NA
j_call: TRBJ2-5
v_call: TRBV6-5

cdr3_aa: CASSENGNTGELFF
d_call: NA
j_call: TRBJ2-2
v_call: TRBV6-1

cdr3_aa: CSSRSDRNSPLHF
d_call: NA
j_call: TRBJ1-6
v_call: TRBV7-9

cdr3_aa: CASSALGASTDTQYF
d_call: NA
j_call: TRBJ2-3
v_call: TRBV5-6

cdr3_aa: CASSSDRGAGEKQYF
d_call: NA
j_call: TRBJ2-7
v_call: TRBV7-9

cdr3_aa: CASAPGGNQETQYF
d_call: TRBD2
j_call: TRBJ2-5
v_call: TRBV10-1

cdr3_aa: CASGAGEETQYF
d_call: TRBD2
j_call: TRBJ2-5
v_call: TRBV2

cdr3_aa: CASSLGAHQPQHF
d_call: NA
j_call: TRBJ1-5
v_call: TRBV28

cdr3_aa: CASSPVTSGTVEQFF
d_call: TRBD2
j_call: TRBJ2-1
v_call: TRBV7-8

cdr3_aa: CASSLQSGRQSYEQYF
d_call: TRBD2
j_call: TRBJ2-7
v_call: TRBV7-9

cdr3_aa: CASSPSLAGNYNEQFF
d_call: TRBD2
j_call: TRBJ2-1
v_call: TRBV18

cdr3_aa: CAIRSGGVEQFF
d_call: TRBD2
j_call: TRBJ2-1
v_call: TRBV27

cdr3_aa: CASSLLGLAGGGTYNEQFF
d_call: TRBD2
j_call: TRBJ2-1
v_call: TRBV7-2

cdr3_aa: CASSRSDRGEQPQHF
d_call: TRBD1
j_call: TRBJ1-5
v_call: TRBV4-1

cdr3_aa: CASSLGQGTEAFF
d_call: NA
j_call: TRBJ1-1
v_call: TRBV7-8

cdr3_aa: CASSRTGGLTDTQYF
d_call: TRBD1
j_call: TRBJ2-3
v_call: TRBV5-1

cdr3_aa: CASSQAGSGGLSGYTF
d_call: NA
j_call: TRBJ1-2
v_call: TRBV4-1

cdr3_aa: CASSLNPGARNEQYF
d_call: NA
j_call: TRBJ2-7
v_call: TRBV5-1

cdr3_aa: CASSSTGETQYF
d_call: NA
j_call: TRBJ2-5
v_call: TRBV7-2

cdr3_aa: CASSVPGQGRDTQYF
d_call: TRBD1
j_call: TRBJ2-3
v_call: TRBV9

cdr3_aa: CASSQDFSGGGRTDTQYF
d_call: NA
j_call: TRBJ2-3
v_call: TRBV4-1

cdr3_aa: CASRPSGQVYNEQFF
d_call: TRBD1
j_call: TRBJ2-1
v_call: TRBV19

cdr3_aa: CSARVRARQYF
d_call: NA
j_call: TRBJ2-7
v_call: TRBV20-1

cdr3_aa: CASSFGQLTEAFF
d_call: NA
j_call: TRBJ1-1
v_call: TRBV7-2

cdr3_aa: CASSLEQTNSPLHF
d_call: NA
j_call: TRBJ1-6
v_call: TRBV5-1

cdr3_aa: CASSPESSLIGEQYF
d_call: NA
j_call: TRBJ2-7
v_call: TRBV18

cdr3_aa: CASSALISNYGYTF
d_call: NA
j_call: TRBJ1-2
v_call: TRBV7-9

cdr3_aa: CASSLELREVQTQYF
d_call: NA
j_call: TRBJ2-5
v_call: TRBV11-2